This T cell receptor (beta chain) derives from a study of blood T cells in healthy people across ages. Alongside a J-beta primer mix, a sample-barcoded 5' primer served in a second PCR lasting about 6 to 11 cycles. TCRdb reanalysed the 5' RACE reads using MiXCR and keeps one entry per CDR3 protein. The data show more than 900,000 distinct CDR3 sequences, roughly 28% seen once. Germline CDR1 is SGHTA and CDR2 is FQGTGA. V dropped 0 bases and J dropped 5 bases, with 13 bases sitting between them. There are 15 residues in the CDR3. The same sample was also used in a study of T cells of mothers and their children. From that paper: Related pairs of mothers and children showed slightly higher, non-significant overlap versus unrelated pairs.

Sequencing was carried out using blood. The J gene is TRBJ1-1, the V gene TRBV7-3, with D perhaps matching TRBD1 (6 bases). This clonotype originated in a woman between 40 and 50 years old in good health. The CDR3: CASSLTPDSMTEAFF. Here the CDR3 DNA reads TGTGCCAGCAGCTTAACCCCGGACAGTATGACTGAAGCTTTCTTT.